The 9 T cell receptor beta chains below come from one sample, sequenced in a study of neurological immune-mediated disorders. Each CDR3 protein gets one entry after TCRdb re-called the 5' RACE reads with MiXCR. The table records roughly 30,000 distinct CDR3 sequences, over 4% of them present only once. The specimen was PBMCs. These receptors were taken from a man younger than 35 in good health.

This clonotype came up many times. The chain is built from TRBV5-1 and TRBJ1-1; D gene ambiguous. This CDR3 is 15 amino acids long. V dropped 0 bases and J dropped 1 base, with 10 bases sitting between them. The germline CDR1 and CDR2 sequences are SGHRS and YFSETQ. The chain's CDR3 is CASSLGPEANTEAFF. The CDR3 coding sequence is TGCGCCAGCAGCTTGGGTCCTGAAGCGAACACTGAAGCTTTCTTT.

This clonotype was seen at least ten times. V gene TRBV20-1 combines with J gene TRBJ2-3; D may correspond to TRBD1 or TRBD2 (6 bases each). The CDR3 spans 15 residues. The germline V and J ends were trimmed by 0 bases and 2 bases, with 12 bases remaining between them. Germline V gene data show CDR1 as DFQATT and CDR2 as SNEGSKA (reference sequence). The CDR3 sequence: CSARDQRGATDTQYF. CDR3 DNA sequence: TGCAGTGCTAGAGATCAGAGGGGGGCCACAGATACGCAGTATTTT.

This clonotype was picked up many times. The CDR3 DNA sequence: TGTGCCAGCAGCCCATCAGTAAGATACAGGGTAAACACCGGGGAGCTGTTTTTT. It specifies CASSPSVRYRVNTGELFF. The V call is TRBV27, the J call TRBJ2-2; the D gene is possibly TRBD1 (6 bases). This CDR3 contains 18 residues. The germline CDR1 and CDR2 sequences are MNHEY and SMNVEV (reference sequence). V was shortened by 6 bases and J by 2 bases, with 22 bases between the two germline ends.

This clonotype showed up just a few times. The chain couples TRBV30 to TRBJ2-1; 7 bases align to TRBD2. Germline CDR1 GTSNPN, CDR2 SVGIG (reference sequence). Unmatched junction bases numbered 8, after V lost 1 base and J lost 8 bases. The CDR3 sequence is 14 residues long. The CDR3 nucleotides are TGTGCCTGGAGTGCGACGTTCCGGGGGGATGAGCAGTTCTTC. As protein: CAWSATFRGDEQFF.

This clonotype has a count of ten or more. The chain carries TRBV29-1 and TRBJ2-4, with D possibly called TRBD1 or TRBD2 (6 bases each). Germline V gene sequence: CDR1 SQVTM, CDR2 ANQGSEA. Trimming left V 7 bases short and J 9 bases short, with 13 bases between. CDR3 length: 11 residues. CDR3 nucleotides: TGCAGCGGGGGGGCCGGGGGCATTCAGTACTTC. Residues: CSGGAGGIQYF.

In its sample, this clonotype is medium-sized (0.01 to 0.1%). The chain employs TRBV5-1 and TRBJ2-3; 7 bases fit TRBD1. V gave up 4 bases and J gave up 4 bases; unmatched junction bases: 3. Germline CDR1 and CDR2: SGHRS and YFSETQ. The CDR3 is 13 amino acids. The CDR3 loop is CASSRTGSDTQYF. The CDR3 DNA reads as TGCGCCAGCAGCCGGACAGGTTCAGATACGCAGTATTTT.

This clonotype was seen many times. Germline is not matched at one junction end, which may reflect a read error. This chain uses TRBV29-1 with TRBJ2-7; TRBD1 agrees at 8 bases. The CDR3 is made up of 12 amino acids. Germline assignment: CDR1 SQVTM and CDR2 ANQGSEA. The DNA of the CDR3 is TGCAGCGTTCAAGAGACAGGGGACGAGCAGTACTTC. This translates into CSVQETGDEQYF.

The sample holds many counts of this clonotype. The chain joins TRBV20-1 to TRBJ1-5; no reliable D call. Germline V lookup: CDR1 DFQATT, CDR2 SNEGSKA (reference sequence). The CDR3 extends over 14 amino acids. Trimming pared 4 bases from V and 3 bases from J, leaving 13 bases between. The CDR3 DNA is TGCAGTGCTATGACTACCTGGGACAATCAGCCCCAGCATTTT. Protein: CSAMTTWDNQPQHF.

There are many counts of this clonotype. This sequence joins TRBV29-1 and TRBJ1-1; tentatively, D is TRBD1 (5 bases). Germline CDR1 reads SQVTM; CDR2 reads ANQGSEA. The CDR3 is 12 residues long. V gave up 0 bases and J gave up 8 bases, with 10 bases separating them. The CDR3, as DNA: TGCAGCGTTGAAGATGGGGCGCCCGAAGCTTTCTTT. Amino acid sequence: CSVEDGAPEAFF.